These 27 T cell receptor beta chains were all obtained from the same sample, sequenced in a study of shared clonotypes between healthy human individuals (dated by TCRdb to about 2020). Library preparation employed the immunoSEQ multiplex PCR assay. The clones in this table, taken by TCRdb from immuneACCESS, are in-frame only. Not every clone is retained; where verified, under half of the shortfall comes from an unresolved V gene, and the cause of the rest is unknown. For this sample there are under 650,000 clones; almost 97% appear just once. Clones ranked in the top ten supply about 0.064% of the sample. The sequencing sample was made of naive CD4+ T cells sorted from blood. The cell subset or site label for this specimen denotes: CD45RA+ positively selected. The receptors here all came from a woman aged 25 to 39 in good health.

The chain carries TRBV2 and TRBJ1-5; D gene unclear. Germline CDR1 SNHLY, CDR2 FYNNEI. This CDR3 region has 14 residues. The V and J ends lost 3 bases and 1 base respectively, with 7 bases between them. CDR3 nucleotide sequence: TGTGCCAGCAGTGACATCCAGAGCAATCAGCCCCAGCATTTT. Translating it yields CASSDIQSNQPQHF.

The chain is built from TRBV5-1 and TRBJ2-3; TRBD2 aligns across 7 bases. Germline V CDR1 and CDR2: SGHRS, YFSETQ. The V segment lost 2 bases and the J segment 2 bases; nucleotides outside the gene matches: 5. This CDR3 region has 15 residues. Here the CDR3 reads CASSFAGEVTDTQYF. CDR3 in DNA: TGCGCCAGCAGCTTCGCGGGAGAAGTCACAGATACGCAGTATTTT.

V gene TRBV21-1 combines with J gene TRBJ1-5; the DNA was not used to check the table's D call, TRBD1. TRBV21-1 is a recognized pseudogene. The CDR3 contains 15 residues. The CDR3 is CASSRGRPTEQPQHF. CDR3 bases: TGTGCCAGCAGCAGGGGCAGACCTACAGAGCAGCCCCAGCATTTT.

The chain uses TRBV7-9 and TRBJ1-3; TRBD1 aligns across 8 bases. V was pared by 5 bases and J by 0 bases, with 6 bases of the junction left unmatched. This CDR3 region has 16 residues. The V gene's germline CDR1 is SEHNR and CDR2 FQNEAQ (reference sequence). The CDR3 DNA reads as TGTGCCAGCAGCCCGGGGACAGGACCCTCTGGAAACACCATATATTTT. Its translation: CASSPGTGPSGNTIYF.

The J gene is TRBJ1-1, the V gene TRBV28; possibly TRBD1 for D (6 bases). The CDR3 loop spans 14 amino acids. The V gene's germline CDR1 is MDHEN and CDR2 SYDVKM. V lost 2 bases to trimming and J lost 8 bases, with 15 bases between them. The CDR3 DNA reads TGTGCCAGCAGTTTAGTTAGGCGGACAGAGGAAGCTTTCTTT. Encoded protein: CASSLVRRTEEAFF. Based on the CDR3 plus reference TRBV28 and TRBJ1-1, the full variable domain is DVKVTQSSRYLVKRTGEKVFLECVQDMDHENMFWYRQDPGLGLRLIYFSYDVKMKEKGDIPEGYSVSREKKERFSLILESASTNQTSMYLCASSLVRRTEEAFFGQGTRLTVV.

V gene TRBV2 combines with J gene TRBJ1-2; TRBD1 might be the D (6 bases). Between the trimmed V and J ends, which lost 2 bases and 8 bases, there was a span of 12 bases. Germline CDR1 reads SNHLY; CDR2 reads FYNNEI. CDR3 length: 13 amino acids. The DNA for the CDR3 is TGTGCCAGCAGTGAAAGGGGGGGGCGCGGCTACACCTTC. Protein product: CASSERGGRGYTF.

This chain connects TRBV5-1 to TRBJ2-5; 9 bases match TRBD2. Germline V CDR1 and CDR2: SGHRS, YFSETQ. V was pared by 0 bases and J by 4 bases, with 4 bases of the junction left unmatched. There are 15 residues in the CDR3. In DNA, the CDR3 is TGCGCCAGCAGCTTGGGACTAGCGGAAAGAGAGACCCAGTACTTC. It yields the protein CASSLGLAERETQYF.

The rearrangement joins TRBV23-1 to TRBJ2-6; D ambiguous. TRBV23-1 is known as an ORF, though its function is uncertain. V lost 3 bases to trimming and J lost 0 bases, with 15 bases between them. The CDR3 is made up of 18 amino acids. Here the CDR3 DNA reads TGCGCCAGCAGTCATTTCTCACGCCGGGCCTCTGGGGCCAACGTCCTGACTTTC. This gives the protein CASSHFSRRASGANVLTF.

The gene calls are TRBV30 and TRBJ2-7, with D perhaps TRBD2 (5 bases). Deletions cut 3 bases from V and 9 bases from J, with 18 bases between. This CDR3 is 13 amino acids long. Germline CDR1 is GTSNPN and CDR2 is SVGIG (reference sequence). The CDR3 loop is CAWRRGPRFSQYF. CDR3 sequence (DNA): TGTGCCTGGAGAAGAGGGCCTCGGTTTTCGCAGTACTTC.

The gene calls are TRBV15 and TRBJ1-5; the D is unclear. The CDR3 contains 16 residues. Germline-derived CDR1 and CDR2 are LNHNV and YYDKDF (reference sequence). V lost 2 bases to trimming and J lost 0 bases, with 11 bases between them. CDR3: CATSRSRSYSNQPQHF. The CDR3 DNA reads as TGTGCCACCAGCAGAAGCAGGAGTTATAGCAATCAGCCCCAGCATTTT.

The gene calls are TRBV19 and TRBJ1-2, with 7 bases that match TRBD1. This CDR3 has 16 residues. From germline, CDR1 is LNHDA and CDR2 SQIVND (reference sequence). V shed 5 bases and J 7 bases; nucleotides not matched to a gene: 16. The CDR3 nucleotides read TGTGCCAGTAGTCCGGGGGCCTCCGGGACAGAGCCTGGCTACACCTTC. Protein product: CASSPGASGTEPGYTF.

In DNA form, the CDR3 reads TGTGCCAGCAGCTTAAAGGACAGCCTTGTCTACGAGCAGTACTTC. Translating it yields CASSLKDSLVYEQYF. V and J are TRBV7-8 and TRBJ2-7; possible D gene TRBD1, 6 bases. This CDR3 contains 15 residues. Germline CDR1 and CDR2: SGHVS and FQNEAQ. Trimming pared 2 bases from V and 3 bases from J, leaving 14 bases between. The full variable domain, in which reference TRBV7-8 and TRBJ2-7 provide the parts outside the CDR3, is GAGVSQSPRYKVAKRGQDVALRCDPISGHVSLFWYQQALGQGPEFLTYFQNEAQLDKSGLPSDRFFAERPEGSVSTLKIQRTQQEDSAVYLCASSLKDSLVYEQYFGPGTRLTVT.

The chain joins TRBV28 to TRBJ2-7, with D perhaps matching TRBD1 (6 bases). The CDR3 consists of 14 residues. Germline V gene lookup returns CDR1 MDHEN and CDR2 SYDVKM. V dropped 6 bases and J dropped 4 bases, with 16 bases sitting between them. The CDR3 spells CASSPTGTRYEQYF. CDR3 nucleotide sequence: TGTGCCAGCAGCCCTACAGGGACCCGTTACGAGCAGTACTTC.

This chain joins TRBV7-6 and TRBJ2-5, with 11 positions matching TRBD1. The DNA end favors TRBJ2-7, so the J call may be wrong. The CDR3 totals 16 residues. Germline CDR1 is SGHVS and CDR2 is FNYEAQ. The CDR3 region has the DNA TGTGCCAGCAGTCCAACCGGGACAGGGGGGTTCTACGAGCAGTACTTC. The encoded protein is CASSPTGTGGFYEQYF.

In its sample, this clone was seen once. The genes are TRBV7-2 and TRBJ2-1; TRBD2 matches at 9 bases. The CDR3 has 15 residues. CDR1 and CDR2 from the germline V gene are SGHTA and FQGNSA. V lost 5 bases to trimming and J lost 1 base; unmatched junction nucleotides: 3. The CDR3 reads CASSRLADSYNEQFF. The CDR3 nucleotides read TGTGCCAGCAGCCGACTAGCGGATTCCTACAATGAGCAGTTCTTC.

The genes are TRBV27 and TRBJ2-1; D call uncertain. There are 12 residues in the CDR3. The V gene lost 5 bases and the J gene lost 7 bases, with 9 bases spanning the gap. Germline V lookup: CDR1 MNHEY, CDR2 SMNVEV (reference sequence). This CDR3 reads CASSPLGNEQFF. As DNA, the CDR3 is TGTGCCAGCAGTCCTCTAGGGAATGAGCAGTTCTTC.

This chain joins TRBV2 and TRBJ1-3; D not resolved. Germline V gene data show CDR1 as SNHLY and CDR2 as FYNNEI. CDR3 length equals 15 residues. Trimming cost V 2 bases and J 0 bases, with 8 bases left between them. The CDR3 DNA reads TGTGCCAGCAGTGAACGCCAGAACTCTGGAAACACCATATATTTT. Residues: CASSERQNSGNTIYF.

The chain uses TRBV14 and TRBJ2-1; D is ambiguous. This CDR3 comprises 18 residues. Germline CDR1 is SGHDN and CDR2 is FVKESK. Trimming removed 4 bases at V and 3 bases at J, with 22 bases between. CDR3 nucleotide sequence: TGTGCCAGCAGCCCCTTCTTTGATTCTTTCGACCGCTACAATGAGCAGTTCTTC. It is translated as CASSPFFDSFDRYNEQFF.

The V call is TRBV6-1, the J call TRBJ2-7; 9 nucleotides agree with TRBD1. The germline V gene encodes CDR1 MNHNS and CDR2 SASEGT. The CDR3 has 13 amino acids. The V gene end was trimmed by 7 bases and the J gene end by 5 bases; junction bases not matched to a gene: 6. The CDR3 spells CASTRDRDHEQYF. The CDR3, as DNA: TGTGCCAGCACCCGGGACAGGGACCACGAGCAGTACTTC.

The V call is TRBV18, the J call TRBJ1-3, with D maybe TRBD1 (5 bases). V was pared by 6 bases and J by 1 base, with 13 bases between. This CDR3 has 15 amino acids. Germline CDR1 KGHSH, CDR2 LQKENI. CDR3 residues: CASSTGFPSGNTIYF. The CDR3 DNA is TGTGCCAGCTCCACAGGATTCCCATCTGGAAACACCATATATTTT.

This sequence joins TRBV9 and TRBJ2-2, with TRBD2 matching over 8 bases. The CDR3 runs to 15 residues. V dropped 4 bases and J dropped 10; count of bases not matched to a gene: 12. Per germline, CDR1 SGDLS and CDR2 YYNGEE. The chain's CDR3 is CASSLPLAGSEELFF. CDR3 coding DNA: TGTGCCAGCAGCCTACCATTAGCGGGGTCAGAGGAGCTGTTTTTT.

CDR3 nucleotide sequence: TGTGCCAGCAGCTTGGGGACAGGGATTTCCTACGAGCAGTACTTC. Protein: CASSLGTGISYEQYF. This sequence joins TRBV5-5 and TRBJ2-7, with 8 bases aligning to TRBD1. The CDR3 extends over 15 amino acids. CDR1 and CDR2 from the germline V gene are SGHKS and YYEKEE (reference sequence). Trimming took 0 bases from V and 1 from J; bases not matched to a gene: 3.

CDR3 in amino acids: CASSSYYSYEQYF. The DNA of the CDR3 is TGTGCCAGCAGTTCCTACTACTCCTACGAGCAGTACTTC. This chain uses TRBV28 with TRBJ2-7; D remains ambiguous. The CDR3 runs to 13 residues. Germline CDR1 reads MDHEN; CDR2 reads SYDVKM. Trimming cost V 4 bases and J 0 bases, with 7 bases left between them.

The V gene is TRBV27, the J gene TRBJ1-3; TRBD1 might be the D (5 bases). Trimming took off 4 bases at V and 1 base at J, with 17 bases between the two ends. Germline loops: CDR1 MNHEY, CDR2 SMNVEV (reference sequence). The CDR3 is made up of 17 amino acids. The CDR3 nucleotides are TGTGCCAGCAGTTCTGGGACGCCGCTCTCTTCTGGAAACACCATATATTTT. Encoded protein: CASSSGTPLSSGNTIYF.

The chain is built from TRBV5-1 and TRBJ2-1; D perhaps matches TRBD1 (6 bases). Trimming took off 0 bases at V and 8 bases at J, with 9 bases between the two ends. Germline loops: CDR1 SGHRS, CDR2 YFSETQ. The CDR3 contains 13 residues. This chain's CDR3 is CASSLGQGHEQFF. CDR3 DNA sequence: TGCGCCAGCAGCTTGGGTCAGGGGCATGAGCAGTTCTTC.

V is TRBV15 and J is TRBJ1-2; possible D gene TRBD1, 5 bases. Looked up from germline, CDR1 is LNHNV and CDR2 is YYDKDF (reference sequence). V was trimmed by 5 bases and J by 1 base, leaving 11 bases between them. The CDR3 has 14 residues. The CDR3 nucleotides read TGTGCCACCAGCCAAGGACAAATTAACTATGGCTACACCTTC. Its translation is CATSQGQINYGYTF.

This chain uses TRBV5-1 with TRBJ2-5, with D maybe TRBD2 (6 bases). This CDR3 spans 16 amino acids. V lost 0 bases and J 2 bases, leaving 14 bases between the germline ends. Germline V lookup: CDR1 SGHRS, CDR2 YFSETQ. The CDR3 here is CASSLGPGEVQETQYF. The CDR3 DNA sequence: TGCGCCAGCAGCTTGGGTCCGGGGGAGGTACAAGAGACCCAGTACTTC.